This T cell receptor beta chain was captured in a study of blood T cells in healthy people across ages (dated by TCRdb to between 2015 and 2017). Looking at the study overall: In model experiments, roughly one uniquely barcoded TCR beta cDNA molecule per two T cells was captured by template switching. The donors were divided into four age groups: young (average around 16 years), middle-aged (about 39), aged (under 70) and long-lived (around 87). Donors of different ages were randomly distributed across sequencing lanes to avoid experimental bias. The study measured age-related changes in TCR beta repertoire diversity using deep sequencing normalized with unique cDNA molecular identifiers. Using the same blood draw, the study looked at two additional independent replicas of 1 million unique cDNA reads for two donors, one aged 18 to 29 and the other aged 80 or older.

The approximately 40 donors, aged about 6 to 100 years, were systemically healthy Caucasian individuals from Russia. About 9.1 milliliters of peripheral blood were collected from each donor into EDTA-treated Vacutainer tubes. Ficoll-Paque density-gradient centrifugation was used to isolate PBMCs, with at least 7 million obtained per sample. Total RNA, at least 6 micrograms per sample, was extracted from PBMCs with Trizol reagent. For every donor, an aliquot of PBMCs went through flow cytometry to measure the percentages of naive CD45RAhigh/CD27high T cells. In the case of this clonotype: Its antigen is unknown. One base away there is no much larger clone; base qualities are not given.

The protocol used for the library was 5' RACE. TCRdb lists the instrument as Illumina HiSeq 2500. The second PCR ran for roughly 7 to 12 cycles and used a J-beta primer mix along with a sample-barcoded 5' primer. A template-switch 5' adaptor carrying 12 random nucleotides introduced a unique molecular identifier onto each TCR beta cDNA molecule. Each sample yielded at least 2.5 million CDR3-containing paired-end reads. First-strand cDNA was synthesized from all RNA with the Mint cDNA synthesis kit, primed by a TRBC-specific oligonucleotide. All cDNA was treated with uracil-DNA glycosylase and then went through a first 18-cycle PCR with the universal primers M1SS and BC2_uni_R. The authors' pipeline ran thus. Each sample was normalized by randomly selecting 1 million high-quality reads, each carrying a distinct molecular identifier. Instead of being binned into consensus sequences, reads with shared molecular identifiers were discarded. CDR3 identification, clonotype clustering and error correction used MiTCR with a Q25 quality threshold and the strictest error-elimination algorithm. A nonparametric unseen species model with Euler transformation was used to estimate lower-bound total TCR beta diversity. The raw public reads went through TCRdb reprocessing: fastp at Q25, MiXCR clone calling, in-frame beta chains kept. Rows with one shared CDR3 protein collapse into an entry with the most common genes and DNA. The V and J calls shown here were made by TCRdb, not taken from the authors' results. Present in this sample are fewer than 700,000 distinct CDR3 sequences, around two fifths of which were seen just once. The ten largest account for about 32% of the sample.

The research as a whole found: Compared with the aged group, the long-lived group had more naive CD4+ T cells, fewer expanded clones and increased TCR diversity, suggesting age selection. Conclusive comparison of naive and antigen-experienced compartments was prevented by the profiling of bulk unsorted PBMCs. There was a strong correlation between observed TCR beta diversity and the percentage of naive T cells measured by flow cytometry. Donor CMV infection status was unknown, potentially confounding age-related changes in expanded clonotypes. Observed TCR beta diversity per million T cells fell roughly linearly with age, and a significant reduction was already apparent by age roughly 40. Estimates of total diversity based on one million sequenced T cells were considered lower bounds and underestimates.

CDR1 and CDR2 were assigned from the germline V gene as MNHEY and SVGAGI. Inclusive of the bounding cysteine and phenylalanine, the CDR3 is 13 residues long. CDR3 DNA is the only sequence kept; it has 39 bases, read in frame from the first base. Here V drops 5 bases and J drops 6 bases, and the junction holds 5 bases not matched to any gene. The V and J genes are TRBV6-5 and TRBJ2-3, with 7 bases in between that match TRBD2. This receptor was obtained from a man older than 75 in good health. The sequencing sample was made of blood. The CDR3 region has the sequence CASSKAGADTQYF. The nucleotide sequence is given as TGTGCCAGCAGTAAGGCGGGAGCTGATACGCAGTATTTT.